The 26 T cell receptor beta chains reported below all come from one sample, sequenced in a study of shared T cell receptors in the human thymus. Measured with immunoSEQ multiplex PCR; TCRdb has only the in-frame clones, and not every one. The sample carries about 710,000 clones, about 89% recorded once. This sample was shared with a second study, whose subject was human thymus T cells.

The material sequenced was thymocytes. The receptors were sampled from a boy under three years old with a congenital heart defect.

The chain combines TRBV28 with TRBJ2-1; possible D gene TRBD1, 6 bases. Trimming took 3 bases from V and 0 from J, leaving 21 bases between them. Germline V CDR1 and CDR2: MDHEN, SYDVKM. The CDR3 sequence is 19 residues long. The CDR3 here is CASSFMPRGHQSSYNEQFF. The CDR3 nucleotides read TGTGCCAGCAGTTTCATGCCTCGGGGACATCAGAGCTCCTACAATGAGCAGTTCTTC. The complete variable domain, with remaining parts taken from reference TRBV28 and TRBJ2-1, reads DVKVTQSSRYLVKRTGEKVFLECVQDMDHENMFWYRQDPGLGLRLIYFSYDVKMKEKGDIPEGYSVSREKKERFSLILESASTNQTSMYLCASSFMPRGHQSSYNEQFFGPGTRLTVL.

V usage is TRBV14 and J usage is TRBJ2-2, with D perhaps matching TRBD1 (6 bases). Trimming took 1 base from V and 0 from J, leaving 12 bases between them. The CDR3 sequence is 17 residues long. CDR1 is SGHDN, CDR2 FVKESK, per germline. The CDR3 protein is CASSQARDNSNTGELFF. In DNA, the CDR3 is TGTGCCAGCAGCCAAGCCCGGGACAACTCGAACACCGGGGAGCTGTTTTTT.

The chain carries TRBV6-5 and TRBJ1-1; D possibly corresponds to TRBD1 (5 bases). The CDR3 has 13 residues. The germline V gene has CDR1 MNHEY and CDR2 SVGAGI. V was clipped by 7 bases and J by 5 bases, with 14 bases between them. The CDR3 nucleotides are TGTGCCAGCACCCCGGGGGGGAGAACTGAAGCTTTCTTT. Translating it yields CASTPGGRTEAFF.

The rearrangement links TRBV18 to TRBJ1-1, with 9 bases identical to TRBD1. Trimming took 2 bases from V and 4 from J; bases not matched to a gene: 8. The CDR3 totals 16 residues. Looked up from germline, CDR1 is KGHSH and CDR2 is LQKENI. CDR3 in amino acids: CASSPVHRGRSTEAFF. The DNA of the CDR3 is TGTGCCAGCTCACCAGTCCACAGGGGGCGGAGCACTGAAGCTTTCTTT.

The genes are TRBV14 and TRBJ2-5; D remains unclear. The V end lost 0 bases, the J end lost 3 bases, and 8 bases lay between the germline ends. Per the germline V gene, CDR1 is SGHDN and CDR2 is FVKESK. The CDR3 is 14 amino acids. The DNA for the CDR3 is TGTGCCAGCAGCCAAGATGGGCGAGAAGAGACCCAGTACTTC. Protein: CASSQDGREETQYF.

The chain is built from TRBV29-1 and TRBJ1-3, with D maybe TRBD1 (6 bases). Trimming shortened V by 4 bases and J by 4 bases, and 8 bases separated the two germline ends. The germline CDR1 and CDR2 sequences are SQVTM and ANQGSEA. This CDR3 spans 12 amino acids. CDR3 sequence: CSVGQEGNTIYF. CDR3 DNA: TGCAGCGTTGGACAGGAAGGAAACACCATATATTTT.

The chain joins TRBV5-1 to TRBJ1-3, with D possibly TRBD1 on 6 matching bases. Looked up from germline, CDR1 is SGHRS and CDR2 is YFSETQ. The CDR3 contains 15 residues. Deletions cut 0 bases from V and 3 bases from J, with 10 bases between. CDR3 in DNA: TGCGCCAGCAGCTTGGGGGACACTAATGGAAACACCATATATTTT. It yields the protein CASSLGDTNGNTIYF.

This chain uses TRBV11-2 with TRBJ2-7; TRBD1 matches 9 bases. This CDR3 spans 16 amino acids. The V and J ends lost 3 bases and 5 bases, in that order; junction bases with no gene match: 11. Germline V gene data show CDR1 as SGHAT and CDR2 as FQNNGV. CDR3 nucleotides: TGTGCCAGCAGCTTCCTACAGGGGGCAATGGTGGACGAGCAGTACTTC. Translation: CASSFLQGAMVDEQYF.

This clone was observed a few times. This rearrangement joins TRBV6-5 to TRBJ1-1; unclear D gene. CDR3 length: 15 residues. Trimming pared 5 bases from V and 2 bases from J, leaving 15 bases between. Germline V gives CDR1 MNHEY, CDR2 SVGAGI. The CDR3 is CASSPRRVGNTEAFF. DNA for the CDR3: TGTGCCAGCAGTCCCCGACGGGTAGGTAACACTGAAGCTTTCTTT.

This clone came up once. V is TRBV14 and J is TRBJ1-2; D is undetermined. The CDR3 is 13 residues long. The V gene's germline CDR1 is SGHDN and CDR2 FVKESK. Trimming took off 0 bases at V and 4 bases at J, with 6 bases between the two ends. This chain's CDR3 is CASSQDPLYGYTF. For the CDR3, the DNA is TGTGCCAGCAGCCAAGATCCCCTCTATGGCTACACCTTC.

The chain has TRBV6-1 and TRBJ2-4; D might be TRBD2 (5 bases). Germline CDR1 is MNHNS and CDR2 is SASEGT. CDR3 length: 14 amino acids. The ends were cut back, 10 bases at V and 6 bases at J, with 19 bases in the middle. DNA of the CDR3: TGTGCCACCCACGGTCGGGTCACTAGAAACATTCAGTACTTC. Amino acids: CATHGRVTRNIQYF.

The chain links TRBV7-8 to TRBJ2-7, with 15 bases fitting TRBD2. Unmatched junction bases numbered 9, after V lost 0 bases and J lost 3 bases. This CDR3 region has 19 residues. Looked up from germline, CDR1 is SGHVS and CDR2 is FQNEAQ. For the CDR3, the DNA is TGTGCCAGCAGCTTAGCGCCCCGGACTAGCGGGAGGGTAGTCTACGAGCAGTACTTC. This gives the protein CASSLAPRTSGRVVYEQYF.

CDR3 sequence reads: CASSLAGRGNEQFF. In nucleotides, the CDR3 is TGTGCCAGCAGCTTAGCTGGCAGGGGGAATGAGCAGTTCTTC. J is TRBJ2-1 and V is TRBV7-8; 7 positions agree with TRBD1. The germline gives CDR1 SGHVS, CDR2 FQNEAQ. The CDR3 consists of 14 residues. The V gene end was trimmed by 0 bases and the J gene end by 7 bases; junction bases not matched to a gene: 3.

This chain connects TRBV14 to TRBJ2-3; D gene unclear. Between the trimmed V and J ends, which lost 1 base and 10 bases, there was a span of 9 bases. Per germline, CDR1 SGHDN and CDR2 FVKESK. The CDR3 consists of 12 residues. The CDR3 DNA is TGTGCCAGCAGCCAAGCAGGAACCCCGCAGTATTTT. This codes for CASSQAGTPQYF.

Written as DNA, the CDR3 is TGTGCCAGCAGGGCTCTCTTGACTAGCACAGATACGCAGTATTTT. Protein: CASRALLTSTDTQYF. The genes are TRBV28 and TRBJ2-3; no clear D gene. The CDR3 totals 15 residues. Between the trimmed V and J ends, which lost 6 bases and 0 bases, there was a span of 13 bases. CDR1 and CDR2 from the germline V gene are MDHEN and SYDVKM.

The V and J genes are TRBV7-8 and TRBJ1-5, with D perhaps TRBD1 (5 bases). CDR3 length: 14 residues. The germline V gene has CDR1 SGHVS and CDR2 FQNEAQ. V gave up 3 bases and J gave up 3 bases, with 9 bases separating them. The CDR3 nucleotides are TGTGCCAGCAGCTTGTTCAGGGCCAATCAGCCCCAGCATTTT. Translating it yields CASSLFRANQPQHF.

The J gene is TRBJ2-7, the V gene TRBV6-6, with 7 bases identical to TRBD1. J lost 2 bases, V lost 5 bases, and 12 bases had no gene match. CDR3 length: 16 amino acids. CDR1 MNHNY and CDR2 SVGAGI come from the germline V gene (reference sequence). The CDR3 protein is CASSHPGQRNAYEQYF. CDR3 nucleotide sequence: TGTGCCAGCAGTCACCCGGGACAGCGAAACGCCTACGAGCAGTACTTC.

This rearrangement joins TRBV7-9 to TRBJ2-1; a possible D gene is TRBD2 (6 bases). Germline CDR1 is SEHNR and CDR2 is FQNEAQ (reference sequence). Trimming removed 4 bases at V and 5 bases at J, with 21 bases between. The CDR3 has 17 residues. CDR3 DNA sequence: TGTGCCAGCAGCTCACACCGGGACTCAACACCCAACAATGAGCAGTTCTTC. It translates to CASSSHRDSTPNNEQFF.

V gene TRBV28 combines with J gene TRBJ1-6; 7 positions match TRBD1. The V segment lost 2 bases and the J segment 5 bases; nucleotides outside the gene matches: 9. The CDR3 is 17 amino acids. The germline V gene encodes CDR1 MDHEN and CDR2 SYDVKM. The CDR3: CASSLLWDSFNNSPLHF. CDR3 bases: TGTGCCAGCAGTTTACTTTGGGACAGCTTCAATAATTCACCCCTCCACTTT.

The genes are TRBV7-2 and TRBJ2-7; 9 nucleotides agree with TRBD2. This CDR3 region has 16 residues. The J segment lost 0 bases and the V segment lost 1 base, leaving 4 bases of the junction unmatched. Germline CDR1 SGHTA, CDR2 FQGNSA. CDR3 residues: CASSLGLAEFSYEQYF. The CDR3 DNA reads TGTGCCAGCAGCTTAGGACTAGCGGAATTCTCCTACGAGCAGTACTTC.

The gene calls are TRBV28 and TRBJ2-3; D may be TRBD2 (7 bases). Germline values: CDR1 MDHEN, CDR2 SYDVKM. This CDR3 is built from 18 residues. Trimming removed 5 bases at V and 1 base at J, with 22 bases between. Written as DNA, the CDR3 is TGTGCCAGCAGTCCCCGACTAGAGGGGGGGCCACGCACAGATACGCAGTATTTT. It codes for CASSPRLEGGPRTDTQYF.

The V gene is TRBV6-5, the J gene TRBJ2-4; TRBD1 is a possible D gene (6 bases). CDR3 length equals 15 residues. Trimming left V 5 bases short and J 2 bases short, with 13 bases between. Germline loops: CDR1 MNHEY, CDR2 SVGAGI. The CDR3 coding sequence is TGTGCCAGCAGTCTCAGGGGCGGTCCCAAAAACATTCAGTACTTC. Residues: CASSLRGGPKNIQYF.

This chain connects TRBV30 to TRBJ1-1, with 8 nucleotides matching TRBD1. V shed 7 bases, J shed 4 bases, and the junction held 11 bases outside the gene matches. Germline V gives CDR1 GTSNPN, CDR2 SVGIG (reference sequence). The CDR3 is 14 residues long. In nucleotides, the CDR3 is TGTGCCTATGCCGGCAGGGGGCTGGGCACTGAAGCTTTCTTT. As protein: CAYAGRGLGTEAFF. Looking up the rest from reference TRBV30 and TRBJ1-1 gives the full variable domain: SQTIHQWPATLVQPVGSPLSLECTVEGTSNPNLYWYRQAAGRGLQLLFYSVGIGQISSEVPQNLSASRPQDRQFILSSKKLLLSDSGFYLCAYAGRGLGTEAFFGQGTRLTVV.

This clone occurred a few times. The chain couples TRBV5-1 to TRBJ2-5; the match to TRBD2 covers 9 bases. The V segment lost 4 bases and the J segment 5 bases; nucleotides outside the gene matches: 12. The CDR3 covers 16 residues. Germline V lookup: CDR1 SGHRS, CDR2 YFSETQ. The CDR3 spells CASSQVAGDLQETQYF. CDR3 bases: TGCGCCAGCAGCCAGGTAGCGGGGGACCTCCAGGAGACCCAGTACTTC.

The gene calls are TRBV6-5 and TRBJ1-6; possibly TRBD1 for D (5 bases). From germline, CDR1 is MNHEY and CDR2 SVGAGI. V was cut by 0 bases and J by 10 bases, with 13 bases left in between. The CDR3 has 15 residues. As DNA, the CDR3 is TGTGCCAGCAGTTACTCTGGCAGGGTCGAATCACCCCTCCACTTT. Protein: CASSYSGRVESPLHF.

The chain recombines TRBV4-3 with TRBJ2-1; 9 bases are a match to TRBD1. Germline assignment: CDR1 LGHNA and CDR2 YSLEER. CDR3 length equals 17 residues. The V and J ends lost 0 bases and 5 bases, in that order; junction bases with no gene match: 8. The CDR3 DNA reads TGCGCCAGCAGCCAAGATCACGGGACAGGGAGCCACAATGAGCAGTTCTTC. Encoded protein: CASSQDHGTGSHNEQFF.